This record looks at one T cell receptor (beta chain) sequence and its context. Sequencing used immunoSEQ multiplex PCR; TCRdb keeps in-frame clones, though not all of them. Among roughly 400,000 clones listed, around 90% were seen once. The sample belongs to a study of control samples from healthy donors and cancer patients. This clonotype was sampled from a man aged 35 to 55 with head and neck cancer. Sequencing was carried out using PBMCs.

CDR3 nucleotides: TGCGCCAGCAGCTTGGACGGGAACACCGGGGAGCTGTTTTTT. Amino acid sequence: CASSLDGNTGELFF. The genes are TRBV5-1 and TRBJ2-2; D not resolved. Trimming shortened V by 0 bases and J by 1 base, and 4 bases separated the two germline ends. The CDR3 runs to 14 residues. The germline CDR1 and CDR2 sequences are SGHRS and YFSETQ.